The present T cell receptor beta chain was sequenced within a study of CD8 T cell repertoires and HIV-1 epitope variants. The wider study: Autologous T cell-negative cells served as antigen-presenting cells in equal numbers. 1M T cells were kept uncultured as a baseline.

Study-level results: Of eight to ten antigen-specific beta clonotypes, five to seven appeared to cross-react with escape variants. The assay identified only TCR beta chains of antigen-proliferating T cells.

Using immunoSEQ multiplex PCR, the repertoire was profiled, and TCRdb retains in-frame clones only, with some absent. The table includes about 5,300 clones, around 60% detected once. About this clone: What it binds is unknown.

V dropped 1 base and J dropped 3 bases, with 12 bases sitting between them. From germline, CDR1 is LGHNT and CDR2 FRNRAP. The CDR3 runs to 15 residues. This sequence was found in a male donor with HIV. The sample comprised cultured CD8+ T cells derived from PBMCs. The rearrangement links TRBV12-5 to TRBJ1-2; D call uncertain. Written as DNA, the CDR3 is TGTGCTAGTGGTTTGGCCAGGACGGAAGACTATGGCTACACCTTC. It is translated as CASGLARTEDYGYTF.